The 22 T cell receptor beta chains in this list originate from one sample, sequenced in a study of T cells expressing NK-cell markers. No DNA is given; TCRdb re-called the 5' RACE reads and lists each CDR3 protein once. Its listing shows roughly 430,000 distinct CDR3 sequences. Sequences were obtained from blood T cells: a sorted CD56 or NKG2C T cell subset, CD4+ or CD8+ T cells, or bulk PBMC T cells (not recorded which). Receptors were obtained from a woman between 18 and 69 years old in good health.

V usage is TRBV20-1 and J usage is TRBJ1-1; TCRdb's assignment of TRBD1 cannot be checked, as there is no DNA. CDR3 length: 12 residues. Germline lookup yields CDR1 DFQATT and CDR2 SNEGSKA (reference sequence). CDR3 protein: CSARGGADEAFF.

The gene calls are TRBV9 and TRBJ1-1; the TCRdb D gene call, TRBD1, has no DNA to confirm it. Germline-derived CDR1 and CDR2 are SGDLS and YYNGEE. The CDR3 loop spans 14 amino acids. The CDR3 loop is CASSAQGANTEAFF.

This chain uses TRBV10-2 with TRBJ2-3; TCRdb's D call of TRBD2 is untestable without DNA. The CDR3 sequence is 14 residues long. Germline V gene data show CDR1 as WSHSY and CDR2 as SAAADI. CDR3 amino acids: CASSPSTHTDTQYF.

The CDR3 spells CASSLGAGGISYNSPLHF. The V and J genes are TRBV7-8 and TRBJ1-6; lacking DNA, the TRBD1 call made by TCRdb goes unchecked. There are 18 residues in the CDR3. The germline V gene has CDR1 SGHVS and CDR2 FQNEAQ.

CDR3 loop: CSARTGQETQYF. The chain uses TRBV20-1 and TRBJ2-5; no DNA is available, so the TRBD1 call from TCRdb remains unchecked. The CDR3 consists of 12 residues. From germline, CDR1 is DFQATT and CDR2 SNEGSKA (reference sequence).

The rearrangement uses TRBV9 and TRBJ2-2; TCRdb selects TRBD1, and the lack of DNA leaves this call unchecked. Germline lookup yields CDR1 SGDLS and CDR2 YYNGEE. There are 17 residues in the CDR3. The CDR3 here is CASSVAVGSRGTGELFF.

The gene calls are TRBV2 and TRBJ2-4; checking the TCRdb D call of TRBD2 is not possible without DNA. The germline V gene has CDR1 SNHLY and CDR2 FYNNEI. CDR3 size: 16 residues. CDR3 loop: CASRLGPSDGGNIQYF.

This chain joins TRBV5-1 and TRBJ2-5; TCRdb designates TRBD1, a call that cannot be tested without DNA. Germline assignment: CDR1 SGHRS and CDR2 YFSETQ. CDR3 length: 15 residues. CDR3 protein: CASSLVGQLQETQYF.

The chain carries TRBV7-2 and TRBJ2-5; there is no DNA to check the TCRdb D call of TRBD1. The germline V gene encodes CDR1 SGHTA and CDR2 FQGNSA. This CDR3 has 15 residues. CDR3 residues: CASSPRGGYGETQYF.

The chain uses TRBV11-2 and TRBJ2-7. CDR3 length: 15 residues. Germline V lookup: CDR1 SGHAT, CDR2 FQNNGV. The CDR3 loop is CASSLDPGRSTEQYF.

This chain links TRBV12-3 or TRBV12-4 with TRBJ2-7; TCRdb proposes TRBD2, but this gene call is untestable without DNA. The CDR3 covers 13 residues. This chain's CDR3 is CASSSSGGNEQYF.

V and J are TRBV10-3 and TRBJ2-1; TCRdb returns TRBD1, unconfirmable since there is no DNA. The CDR3 runs 13 residues. The germline V gene has CDR1 ENHRY and CDR2 SYGVKD. The CDR3 region is CAISGGGDNEQFF.

V is TRBV21-1 and J is TRBJ2-1. TRBV21-1 is labeled a pseudogene. The CDR3 sequence is 15 residues long. Here the CDR3 reads CANNLSDLPLNEQFF.

The chain carries TRBV27 and TRBJ2-1. From germline, CDR1 is MNHEY and CDR2 SMNVEV (reference sequence). There are 13 residues in the CDR3. The CDR3 reads CASSLRDLKEQFF.

This chain uses TRBV28 with TRBJ2-2; TCRdb selects TRBD1, and the lack of DNA leaves this call unchecked. From germline, CDR1 is MDHEN and CDR2 SYDVKM. The CDR3 runs 16 residues. The CDR3 here is CASNQRRGVNTGELFF.

The V and J genes are TRBV5-6 and TRBJ2-5; TCRdb's D gene call, TRBD1, goes unchecked for lack of DNA. Germline-derived CDR1 and CDR2 are SGHDT and YYEEEE. The CDR3 extends over 15 amino acids. CDR3: CASSHTGENQETQYF.

CDR3 amino acids: CASSIRPRSESFDEQYF. V is TRBV21-1 and J is TRBJ2-7; TCRdb lists TRBD1, though no DNA is available to test this call. TRBV21-1 constitutes a pseudogene. The CDR3 covers 17 residues.

The chain carries TRBV20-1 and TRBJ2-3; TCRdb's D call of TRBD2 is untestable without DNA. This CDR3 comprises 15 residues. The germline V gene encodes CDR1 DFQATT and CDR2 SNEGSKA (reference sequence). CDR3 sequence: CSARKAAGGTDTQYF.

CDR3 loop: CASSHRGGRNQPQHF. The chain combines TRBV6-1 with TRBJ1-5; TCRdb's assignment of TRBD1 cannot be checked, as there is no DNA. This CDR3 spans 15 amino acids. CDR1 is MNHNS and CDR2 is SASEGT in the germline V gene.

The V and J genes are TRBV12-3 or TRBV12-4 and TRBJ2-2; the D call from TCRdb, TRBD1, cannot be confirmed without DNA. This CDR3 has 15 amino acids. CDR3 sequence: CASSPTGVSTGELFF.

The chain uses TRBV7-2 and TRBJ1-5; no DNA is available, so the TRBD1 call from TCRdb remains unchecked. Germline CDR1 and CDR2: SGHTA and FQGNSA. The CDR3 is 14 residues long. The CDR3 region is CASSLRQGAQPQHF. The full variable domain, completed using reference TRBV7-2 and TRBJ1-5, is GAGVSQSPSNKVTEKGKDVELRCDPISGHTALYWYRQSLGQGLEFLIYFQGNSAPDKSGLPSDRFSAERTGGSVSTLTIQRTQQEDSAVYLCASSLRQGAQPQHFGDGTRLSIL.

The rearrangement joins TRBV12-3 or TRBV12-4 to TRBJ2-7; there is no DNA to check the TCRdb D call of TRBD2. This CDR3 is 12 amino acids long. CDR3 sequence reads: CASSLGASEQYF.